This T cell receptor (beta chain) was recorded in a study of metastatic and nonmetastatic thyroid tumors. The overall study: From malignant and benign thyroid patients, repertoires in blood and in tumor or nodule tissue were compared. Study-level points and caveats: Compared with benign nodules, malignant thyroid tumors were reported to have significantly higher TCR beta diversity in both blood and tumor.

Thyroid surgery was performed in patients who had received no treatment beforehand. In the original workflow: Clinicopathological groups of papillary thyroid cancer showed CDR3 differences that were used to build a distant-metastasis classifier. TCRdb re-called clones from the PCR reads using MiXCR. The V and J calls come from TCRdb's annotation, not from the publication. The table records 50,000 or so clones, under 20% of them present only once. CDR1 MDHEN and CDR2 SYDVKM come from the germline V gene. V shed 5 bases, J shed 3 bases, and the junction held 3 bases outside the gene matches. The CDR3 has 13 amino acids. There are many counts of this clone. What it binds is not known. Other DNA variants within this sample encode the same CDR3.

The TCR was taken from a female donor with papillary thyroid cancer or a benign thyroid nodule (not recorded which). Some clones in this sample may be carry-over from other donors' samples. The chain couples TRBV28 to TRBJ2-7, with TRBD1 identical over 8 bases. The sample consisted of blood. The CDR3 nucleotides read TGTGCCAGCAGTCCTGGGACAGGCTACGAGCAGTACTTC. Protein product: CASSPGTGYEQYF.